The next 22 T cell receptor beta chains were all read from a single sample in a study of cytomegalovirus exposure and HLA in healthy donors. The method was immunoSEQ multiplex PCR; TCRdb's version includes in-frame clones alone and lacks a portion of them. This table has around 69,000 clones, approximately 96% appearing once. Material for sequencing was PBMCs. All receptors come from a young woman in good health and CMV-seropositive.

The chain carries TRBV5-1 and TRBJ1-4, with 9 bases matching TRBD1. There are 14 residues in the CDR3. Germline trimming cut 2 bases from V and 6 bases from J; bases unmatched to any gene: 2. CDR1 and CDR2 from the germline V gene are SGHRS and YFSETQ. CDR3: CASSFRTGDEKLFF. CDR3 nucleotide sequence: TGCGCCAGCAGCTTCCGGACAGGGGATGAAAAACTGTTTTTT. The full variable domain, in which reference TRBV5-1 and TRBJ1-4 provide the parts outside the CDR3, is KAGVTQTPRYLIKTRGQQVTLSCSPISGHRSVSWYQQTPGQGLQFLFEYFSETQRNKGNFPGRFSGRQFSNSRSEMNVSTLELGDSALYLCASSFRTGDEKLFFGSGTQLSVL.

The count of this clone is one. The rearrangement links TRBV9 to TRBJ1-4; 10 bases fit TRBD1. Germline V gives CDR1 SGDLS, CDR2 YYNGEE. The CDR3 loop spans 16 amino acids. With 2 bases clipped from V and 7 bases from J, the junction kept 8 bases outside the gene matches. The CDR3 loop is CASSVTVGQGTEKLFF. CDR3 nucleotide sequence: TGTGCCAGCAGCGTGACTGTGGGACAGGGGACTGAAAAACTGTTTTTT.

This clone appeared once. The chain couples TRBV28 to TRBJ2-3, with 13 bases lining up with TRBD2. Germline assignment: CDR1 MDHEN and CDR2 SYDVKM. Trimming took 5 bases from V and 7 from J; bases not matched to a gene: 3. This CDR3 has 14 residues. Here the CDR3 reads CASSKTSGRYTQYF. The CDR3, as DNA: TGTGCCAGCAGTAAGACTAGCGGGAGGTATACGCAGTATTTT.

The genes are TRBV6-5 and TRBJ1-1, with a possible D match to TRBD1 (5 bases). Per germline, CDR1 MNHEY and CDR2 SVGAGI. The ends were cut back, 6 bases at V and 1 base at J, with 12 bases in the middle. The CDR3 loop spans 14 amino acids. The CDR3 nucleotides are TGTGCCAGCAGCCCGACAGTCTGGAACACTGAAGCTTTCTTT. Amino acids: CASSPTVWNTEAFF.

The rearrangement uses TRBV19 and TRBJ1-5; D not resolved. Trimming took 8 bases from V and 4 from J, leaving 21 bases between them. CDR1 LNHDA and CDR2 SQIVND come from the germline V gene (reference sequence). The CDR3 covers 16 residues. The CDR3 DNA sequence: TGTGCCAGTCGCGAAGAAACGACACTCGGAAATCAGCCCCAGCATTTT. It is translated as CASREETTLGNQPQHF.

V gene TRBV5-8 combines with J gene TRBJ2-5; 8 nucleotides agree with TRBD2. Trimming at V came to 4 bases and at J to 7 bases, leaving 9 bases not matched to a gene. The CDR3 runs to 14 residues. The germline gives CDR1 SGHTS, CDR2 YDEGEE. CDR3: CASSTAGTRGTQYF. DNA of the CDR3: TGTGCCAGCAGCACAGCCGGGACTAGGGGGACCCAGTACTTC.

J is TRBJ2-3 and V is TRBV18; 8 bases are shared with TRBD2. CDR1 is KGHSH, CDR2 LQKENI, per germline. Trimming at V came to 3 bases and at J to 0 bases, leaving 8 bases not matched to a gene. There are 17 residues in the CDR3. CDR3: CASSPRVAGLSTDTQYF. CDR3 in DNA: TGTGCCAGCTCACCCCGGGTAGCGGGGTTAAGCACAGATACGCAGTATTTT.

J is TRBJ2-2 and V is TRBV14; D uncertain. This CDR3 is built from 14 residues. Germline loops: CDR1 SGHDN, CDR2 FVKESK. The ends were cut back, 0 bases at V and 2 bases at J, with 4 bases in the middle. CDR3 DNA sequence: TGTGCCAGCAGCCAAGACGGTAACACCGGGGAGCTGTTTTTT. This sequence encodes CASSQDGNTGELFF.

The sample holds one count of this clone. The V call is TRBV4-2, the J call TRBJ1-2; possible D gene TRBD1, 6 bases. Trimming cost V 2 bases and J 5 bases, with 21 bases left between them. CDR3 length: 17 amino acids. Germline CDR1 and CDR2: LGHNA and YNFKEQ. CDR3 region: CASSQPGGARGTYGYTF. CDR3 nucleotides: TGTGCCAGCAGCCAACCCGGGGGGGCGAGGGGAACTTATGGCTACACCTTC.

This sequence joins TRBV27 and TRBJ2-2, with D tentatively TRBD1 (6 bases). Between the trimmed V and J ends, which lost 5 bases and 1 base, there was a span of 14 bases. CDR1 MNHEY and CDR2 SMNVEV come from the germline V gene (reference sequence). The CDR3 spans 16 residues. The DNA for the CDR3 is TGTGCCAGCAGTCCCAACAGGGAATTGAACACCGGGGAGCTGTTTTTT. Protein product: CASSPNRELNTGELFF.

The chain uses TRBV4-1 and TRBJ2-5, with D perhaps TRBD2 (6 bases). Germline assignment: CDR1 MGHRA and CDR2 YSYEKL. There are 16 residues in the CDR3. Trimming cost V 1 base and J 3 bases, with 15 bases left between them. The chain's CDR3 is CASSQGPAGSKETQYF. The CDR3 DNA reads as TGCGCCAGCAGCCAAGGCCCCGCCGGGAGTAAAGAGACCCAGTACTTC.

This sequence joins TRBV27 and TRBJ2-1; 12 bases are a match to TRBD2. J gave up 9 bases and V 5 bases, and 2 bases lay outside the gene matches. CDR3 length equals 13 residues. Germline CDR1 reads MNHEY; CDR2 reads SMNVEV (reference sequence). The CDR3 sequence is CASSRGLAGEQFF. DNA for the CDR3: TGTGCCAGCAGTCGGGGACTAGCGGGTGAGCAGTTCTTC.

V and J are TRBV5-1 and TRBJ2-7, with D hard to call. V was pared by 0 bases and J by 3 bases, with 7 bases between. The CDR3 runs 13 residues. Germline CDR1 is SGHRS and CDR2 is YFSETQ. CDR3 DNA: TGCGCCAGCAGCTTGGGAGAGTTCTACGAGCAGTACTTC. This sequence encodes CASSLGEFYEQYF.

The rearrangement uses TRBV6-1 and TRBJ2-7, with a tentative D call TRBD2 (6 bases). The V gene lost 4 bases and the J gene lost 0 bases, with 10 bases spanning the gap. From germline, CDR1 is MNHNS and CDR2 SASEGT. This CDR3 has 14 residues. The CDR3 DNA is TGTGCCAGCAGTGGGCGGGGTAGCTCCTACGAGCAGTACTTC. This sequence encodes CASSGRGSSYEQYF.

The rearrangement links TRBV7-3 to TRBJ1-4; D is perhaps TRBD1 (6 bases). In germline, CDR1 is SGHTA, CDR2 FQGTGA. V lost 5 bases and J 1 base, leaving 14 bases between the germline ends. This CDR3 is built from 16 residues. The CDR3 nucleotides read TGTGCCAGCAGCCCCAGGCCCAGGGGAACTAATGAAAAACTGTTTTTT. Amino acids: CASSPRPRGTNEKLFF.

CDR3 sequence: CASSQDPRTSGRSAKNIQYF. The CDR3 DNA reads as TGCGCCAGCAGCCAAGACCCGAGGACTAGCGGGAGGTCGGCCAAAAACATTCAGTACTTC. The chain has TRBV4-1 and TRBJ2-4; 14 nucleotides agree with TRBD2. Germline CDR1 and CDR2: MGHRA and YSYEKL. The CDR3 sequence is 20 residues long. The trim removed 0 bases at V and 1 base at J, leaving 8 bases unmatched.

The chain combines TRBV11-3 with TRBJ1-1; perhaps TRBD1 as D (6 bases). The germline V gene encodes CDR1 SGHNT and CDR2 YENEEA. The V end lost 4 bases, the J end lost 1 base, and 7 bases lay between the germline ends. The CDR3 has 13 residues. The CDR3: CASSSQGNTEAFF. CDR3 nucleotide sequence: TGTGCCAGCAGCTCACAGGGGAACACTGAAGCTTTCTTT. The complete variable domain, with remaining parts taken from reference TRBV11-3 and TRBJ1-1, reads EAGVVQSPRYKIIEKKQPVAFWCNPISGHNTLYWYLQNLGQGPELLIRYENEEAVDDSQLPKDRFSAERLKGVDSTLKIQPAELGDSAVYLCASSSQGNTEAFFGQGTRLTVV.

This chain connects TRBV6-5 to TRBJ2-7; 9 nucleotides agree with TRBD2. There are 14 residues in the CDR3. With V trimmed by 2 bases and J by 3 bases, 2 bases remained unmatched. Germline lookup yields CDR1 MNHEY and CDR2 SVGAGI. The CDR3 loop reads CASSYGGRGYEQYF. DNA of the CDR3: TGTGCCAGCAGTTACGGCGGGAGGGGCTACGAGCAGTACTTC.

V gene TRBV7-3 combines with J gene TRBJ2-7; the match to TRBD1 covers 8 bases. The germline V gene encodes CDR1 SGHTA and CDR2 FQGTGA. With V trimmed by 0 bases and J by 4 bases, 2 bases remained unmatched. The CDR3 totals 14 residues. The CDR3 region has the DNA TGTGCCAGCAGCTTAACGGGGACAGGTTACGAGCAGTACTTC. Translated: CASSLTGTGYEQYF.

The genes are TRBV28 and TRBJ2-5; 7 nucleotides match TRBD2. The trim removed 5 bases at V and 3 bases at J, leaving 6 bases unmatched. The CDR3 runs 14 residues. The germline gives CDR1 MDHEN, CDR2 SYDVKM. The CDR3 is CASSPRGGEETQYF. CDR3 in DNA: TGTGCCAGCAGTCCCCGGGGAGGGGAAGAGACCCAGTACTTC.

The chain carries TRBV7-9 and TRBJ2-2, with 7 bases matching TRBD1. CDR1 and CDR2 from the germline V gene are SEHNR and FQNEAQ (reference sequence). J gave up 0 bases and V 5 bases, and 6 bases lay outside the gene matches. The CDR3 loop spans 16 amino acids. In DNA, the CDR3 is TGTGCCAGCAGCCTGTTACAGGGGCCGAACACCGGGGAGCTGTTTTTT. Protein product: CASSLLQGPNTGELFF.

The V call is TRBV29-1, the J call TRBJ2-2; D might be TRBD2 (5 bases). The V gene's germline CDR1 is SQVTM and CDR2 ANQGSEA. This CDR3 comprises 12 residues. The ends were cut back, 6 bases at V and 4 bases at J, with 9 bases in the middle. CDR3 in DNA: TGCAGCGTCCCACGGGGCACCGGGGAGCTGTTTTTT. Translating gives CSVPRGTGELFF.